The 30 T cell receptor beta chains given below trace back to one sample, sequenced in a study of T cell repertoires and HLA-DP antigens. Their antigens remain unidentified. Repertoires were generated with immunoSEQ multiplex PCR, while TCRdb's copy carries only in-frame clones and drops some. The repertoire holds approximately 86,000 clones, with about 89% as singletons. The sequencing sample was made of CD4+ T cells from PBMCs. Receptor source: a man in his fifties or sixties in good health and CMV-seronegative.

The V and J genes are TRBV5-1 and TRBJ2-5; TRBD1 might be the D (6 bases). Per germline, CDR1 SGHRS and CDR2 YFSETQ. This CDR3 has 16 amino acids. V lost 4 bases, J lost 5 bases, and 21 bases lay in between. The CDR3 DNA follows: TGCGCCAGCAGCGAAGGGTGGGGGCCGTCACGGGAGACCCAGTACTTC. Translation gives CASSEGWGPSRETQYF.

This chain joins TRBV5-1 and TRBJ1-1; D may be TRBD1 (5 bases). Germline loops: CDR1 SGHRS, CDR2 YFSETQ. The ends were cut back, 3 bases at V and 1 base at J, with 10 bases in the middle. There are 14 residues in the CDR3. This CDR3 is CASSSRVRNTEAFF. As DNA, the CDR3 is TGCGCCAGCAGCTCCAGGGTGCGGAACACTGAAGCTTTCTTT.

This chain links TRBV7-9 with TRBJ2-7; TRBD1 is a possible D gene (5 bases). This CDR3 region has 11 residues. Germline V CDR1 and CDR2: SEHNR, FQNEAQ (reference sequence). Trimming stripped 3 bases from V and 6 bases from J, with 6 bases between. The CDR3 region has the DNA TGTGCCAGCAGCTTTGGGGCCGAGCAGTACTTC. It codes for CASSFGAEQYF. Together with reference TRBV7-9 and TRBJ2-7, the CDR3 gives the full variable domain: DTGVSQNPRHKITKRGQNVTFRCDPISEHNRLYWYRQTLGQGPEFLTYFQNEAQLEKSRLLSDRFSAERPKGSFSTLEIQRTEQGDSAMYLCASSFGAEQYFGPGTRLTVT.

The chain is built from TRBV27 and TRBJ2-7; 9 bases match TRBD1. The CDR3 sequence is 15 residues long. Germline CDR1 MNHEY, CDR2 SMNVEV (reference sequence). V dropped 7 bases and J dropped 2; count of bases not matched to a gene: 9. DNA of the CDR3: TGTGCCAGCAAAGAAGGGGACAGGGACCCCTACGAGCAGTACTTC. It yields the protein CASKEGDRDPYEQYF.

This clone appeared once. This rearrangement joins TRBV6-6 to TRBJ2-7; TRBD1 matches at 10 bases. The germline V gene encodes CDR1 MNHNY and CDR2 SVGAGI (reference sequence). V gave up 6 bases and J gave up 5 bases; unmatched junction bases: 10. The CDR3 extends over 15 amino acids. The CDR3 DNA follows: TGTGCCAGCAGCCCCGAGACAGGGGGCCTCAACGAGCAGTACTTC. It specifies CASSPETGGLNEQYF.

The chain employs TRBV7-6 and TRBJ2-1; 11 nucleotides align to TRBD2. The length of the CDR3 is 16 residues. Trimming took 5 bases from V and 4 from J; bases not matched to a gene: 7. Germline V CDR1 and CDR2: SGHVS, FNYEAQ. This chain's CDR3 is CASSRDPSGRYNEQFF. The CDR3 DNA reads TGTGCCAGCAGCCGAGACCCTAGCGGGAGGTACAATGAGCAGTTCTTC.

The CDR3 DNA follows: TGTGCCACCCAGAAGGGCCTAGCGGAGGTCTACGAGCAGTACTTC. It encodes CATQKGLAEVYEQYF. The rearrangement joins TRBV19 to TRBJ2-7, with TRBD2 matching over 7 bases. The trim removed 10 bases at V and 3 bases at J, leaving 15 bases unmatched. CDR1 and CDR2 from the germline V gene are LNHDA and SQIVND (reference sequence). CDR3 length: 15 amino acids.

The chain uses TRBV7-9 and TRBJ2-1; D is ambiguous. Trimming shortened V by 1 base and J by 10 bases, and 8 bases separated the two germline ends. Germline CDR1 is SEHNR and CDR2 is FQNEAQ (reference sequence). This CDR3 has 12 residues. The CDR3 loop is CASSLGLREQFF. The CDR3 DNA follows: TGTGCCAGCAGCTTAGGTCTCAGGGAGCAGTTCTTC.

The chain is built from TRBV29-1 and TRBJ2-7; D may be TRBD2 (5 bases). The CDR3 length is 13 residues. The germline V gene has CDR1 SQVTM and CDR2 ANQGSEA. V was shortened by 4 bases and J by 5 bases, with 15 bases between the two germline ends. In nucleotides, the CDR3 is TGCAGCGTTGGGTCAGCGGTGGGCCACGAGCAGTACTTC. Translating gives CSVGSAVGHEQYF.

The chain's CDR3 is CASSFCEKLFF. For the CDR3, the DNA is TGTGCCAGCAGCTTTTGTGAAAAACTGTTTTTT. The chain joins TRBV12-1 to TRBJ1-4. TRBV12-1 is a pseudogene segment. The CDR3 covers 11 residues.

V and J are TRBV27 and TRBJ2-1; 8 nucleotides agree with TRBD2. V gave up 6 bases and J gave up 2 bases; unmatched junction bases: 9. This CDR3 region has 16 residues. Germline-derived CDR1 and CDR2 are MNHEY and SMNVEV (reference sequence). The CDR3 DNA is TGTGCCAGCAGACTAGACACTAGCGGTCCCTACAATGAGCAGTTCTTC. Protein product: CASRLDTSGPYNEQFF.

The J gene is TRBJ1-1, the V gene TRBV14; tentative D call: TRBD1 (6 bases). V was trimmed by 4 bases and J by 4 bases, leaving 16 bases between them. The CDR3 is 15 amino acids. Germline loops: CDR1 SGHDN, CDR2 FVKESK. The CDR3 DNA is TGTGCCAGCAGCCTCATTCGGGGGGCGAGCACTGAAGCTTTCTTT. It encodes CASSLIRGASTEAFF.

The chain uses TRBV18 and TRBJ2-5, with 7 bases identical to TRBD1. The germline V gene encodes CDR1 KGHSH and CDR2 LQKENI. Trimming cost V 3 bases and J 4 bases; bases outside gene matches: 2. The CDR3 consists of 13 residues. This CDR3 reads CASSPNRGETQYF. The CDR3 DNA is TGTGCCAGCTCACCGAACAGGGGAGAGACCCAGTACTTC.

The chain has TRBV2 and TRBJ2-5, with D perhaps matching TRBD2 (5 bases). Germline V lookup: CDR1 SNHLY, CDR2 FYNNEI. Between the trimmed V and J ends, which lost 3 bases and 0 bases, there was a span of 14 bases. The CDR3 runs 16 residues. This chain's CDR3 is CASSERARTNQETQYF. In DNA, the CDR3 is TGTGCCAGCAGTGAGCGGGCCAGGACGAACCAAGAGACCCAGTACTTC.

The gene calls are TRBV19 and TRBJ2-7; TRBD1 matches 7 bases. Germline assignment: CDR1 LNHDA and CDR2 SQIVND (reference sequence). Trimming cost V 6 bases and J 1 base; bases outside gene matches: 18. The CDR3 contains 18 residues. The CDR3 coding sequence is TGTGCCAGTAGAAGGGGGCACAGGACCGAAAGCGGATCCTACGAGCAGTACTTC. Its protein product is CASRRGHRTESGSYEQYF.

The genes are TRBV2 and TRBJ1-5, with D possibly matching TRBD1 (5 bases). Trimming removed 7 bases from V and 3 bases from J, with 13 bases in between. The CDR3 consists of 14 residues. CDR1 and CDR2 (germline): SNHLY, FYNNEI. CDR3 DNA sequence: TGTGCCAGCACTGCCGGGACGGACAATCAGCCCCAGCATTTT. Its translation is CASTAGTDNQPQHF.

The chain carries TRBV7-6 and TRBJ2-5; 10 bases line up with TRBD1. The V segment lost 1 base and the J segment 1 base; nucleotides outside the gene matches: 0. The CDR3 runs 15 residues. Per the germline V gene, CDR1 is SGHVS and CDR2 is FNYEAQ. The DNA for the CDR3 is TGTGCCAGCAGCTTAGGGACAGGGGGCCAAGAGACCCAGTACTTC. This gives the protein CASSLGTGGQETQYF.

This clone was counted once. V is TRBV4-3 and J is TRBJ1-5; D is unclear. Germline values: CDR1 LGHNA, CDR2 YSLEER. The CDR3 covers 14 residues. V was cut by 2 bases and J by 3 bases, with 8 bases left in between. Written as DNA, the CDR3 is TGCGCCAGCAGCCAATACAGTAACAATCAGCCCCAGCATTTT. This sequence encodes CASSQYSNNQPQHF.

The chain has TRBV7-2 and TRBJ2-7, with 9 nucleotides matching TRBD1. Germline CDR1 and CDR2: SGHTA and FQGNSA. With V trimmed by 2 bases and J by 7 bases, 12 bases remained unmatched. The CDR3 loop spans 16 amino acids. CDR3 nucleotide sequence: TGTGCCAGCAGCTTACTACACGGACAGGGGATAGGGGAGCAGTACTTC. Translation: CASSLLHGQGIGEQYF.

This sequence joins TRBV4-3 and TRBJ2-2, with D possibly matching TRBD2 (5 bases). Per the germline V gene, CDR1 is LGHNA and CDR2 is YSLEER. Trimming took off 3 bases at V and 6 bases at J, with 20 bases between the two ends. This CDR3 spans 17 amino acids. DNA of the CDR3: TGCGCCAGCAGCCAGCCGGTTGCAAGAGGGCTTTCCGGGGAGCTGTTTTTT. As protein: CASSQPVARGLSGELFF.

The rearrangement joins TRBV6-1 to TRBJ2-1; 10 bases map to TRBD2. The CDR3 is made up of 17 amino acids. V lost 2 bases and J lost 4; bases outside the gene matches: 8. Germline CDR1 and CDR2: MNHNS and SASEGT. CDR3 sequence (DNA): TGTGCCAGCAGTGAATGGGCGGGTAGCGGGAGGTACAATGAGCAGTTCTTC. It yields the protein CASSEWAGSGRYNEQFF.

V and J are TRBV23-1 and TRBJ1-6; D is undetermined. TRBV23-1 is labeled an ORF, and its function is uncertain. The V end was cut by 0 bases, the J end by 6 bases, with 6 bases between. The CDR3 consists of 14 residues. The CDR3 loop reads CASSQSRPNSPLHF. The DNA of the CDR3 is TGCGCCAGCAGTCAATCCAGACCTAATTCACCCCTCCACTTT.

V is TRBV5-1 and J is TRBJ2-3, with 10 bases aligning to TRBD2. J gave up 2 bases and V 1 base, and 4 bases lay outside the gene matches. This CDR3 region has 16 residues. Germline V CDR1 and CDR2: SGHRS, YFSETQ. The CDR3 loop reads CASSLPSGSDTDTQYF. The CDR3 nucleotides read TGCGCCAGCAGCTTGCCTAGCGGGAGTGACACAGATACGCAGTATTTT.

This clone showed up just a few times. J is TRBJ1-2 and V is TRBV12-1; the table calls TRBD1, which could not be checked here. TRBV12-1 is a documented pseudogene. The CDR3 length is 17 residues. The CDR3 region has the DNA TGTGCCAGCAGCTTTGTCTACAGTCAGTTTTTTAACTATGGCTACACCTTC. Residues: CASSFVYSQFFNYGYTF.

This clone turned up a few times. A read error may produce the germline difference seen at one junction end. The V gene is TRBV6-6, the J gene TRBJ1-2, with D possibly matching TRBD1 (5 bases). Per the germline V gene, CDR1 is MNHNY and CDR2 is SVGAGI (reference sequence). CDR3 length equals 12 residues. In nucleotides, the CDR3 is TGTGCCAGCACGGGGGGACCGGCTACCAGGGCCTTC. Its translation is CASTGGPATRAF.

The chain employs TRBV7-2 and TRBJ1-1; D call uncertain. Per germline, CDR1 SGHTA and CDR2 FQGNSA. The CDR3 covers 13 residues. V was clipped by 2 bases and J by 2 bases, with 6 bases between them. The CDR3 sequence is CASSLTRNTEAFF. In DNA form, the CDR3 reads TGTGCCAGCAGCTTAACCAGAAACACTGAAGCTTTCTTT.

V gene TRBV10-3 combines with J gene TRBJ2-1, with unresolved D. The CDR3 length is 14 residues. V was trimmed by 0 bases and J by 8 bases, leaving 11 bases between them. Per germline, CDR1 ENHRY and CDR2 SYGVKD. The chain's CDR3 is CAISESIESDEQFF. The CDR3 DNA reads TGTGCCATCAGTGAGTCAATAGAATCGGATGAGCAGTTCTTC.

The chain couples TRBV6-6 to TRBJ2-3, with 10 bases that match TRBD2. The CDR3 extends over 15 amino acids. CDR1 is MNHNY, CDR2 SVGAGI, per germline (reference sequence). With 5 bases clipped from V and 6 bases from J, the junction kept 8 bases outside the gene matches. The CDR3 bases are TGTGCCAGCAGTCTCGGACTAGCGGAGGGGGATACGCAGTATTTT. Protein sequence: CASSLGLAEGDTQYF.

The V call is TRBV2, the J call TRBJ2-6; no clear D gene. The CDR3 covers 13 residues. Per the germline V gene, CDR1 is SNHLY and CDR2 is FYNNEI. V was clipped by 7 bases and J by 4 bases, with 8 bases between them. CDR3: CASNLAGANVLTF. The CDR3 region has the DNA TGTGCCAGCAACCTGGCGGGGGCCAACGTCCTGACTTTC. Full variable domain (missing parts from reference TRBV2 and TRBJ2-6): EPEVTQTPSHQVTQMGQEVILRCVPISNHLYFYWYRQILGQKVEFLVSFYNNEISEKSEIFDDQFSVERPDGSNFTLKIRSTKLEDSAMYFCASNLAGANVLTFGAGSRLTVL.

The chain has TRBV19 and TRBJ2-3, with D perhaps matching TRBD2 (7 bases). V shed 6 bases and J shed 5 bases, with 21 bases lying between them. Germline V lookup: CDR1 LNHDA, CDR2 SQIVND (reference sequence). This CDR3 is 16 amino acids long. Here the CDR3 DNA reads TGTGCCAGTAGCCTAAGGGGGGGGCCTCCACGAGATACGCAGTATTTT. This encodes CASSLRGGPPRDTQYF.